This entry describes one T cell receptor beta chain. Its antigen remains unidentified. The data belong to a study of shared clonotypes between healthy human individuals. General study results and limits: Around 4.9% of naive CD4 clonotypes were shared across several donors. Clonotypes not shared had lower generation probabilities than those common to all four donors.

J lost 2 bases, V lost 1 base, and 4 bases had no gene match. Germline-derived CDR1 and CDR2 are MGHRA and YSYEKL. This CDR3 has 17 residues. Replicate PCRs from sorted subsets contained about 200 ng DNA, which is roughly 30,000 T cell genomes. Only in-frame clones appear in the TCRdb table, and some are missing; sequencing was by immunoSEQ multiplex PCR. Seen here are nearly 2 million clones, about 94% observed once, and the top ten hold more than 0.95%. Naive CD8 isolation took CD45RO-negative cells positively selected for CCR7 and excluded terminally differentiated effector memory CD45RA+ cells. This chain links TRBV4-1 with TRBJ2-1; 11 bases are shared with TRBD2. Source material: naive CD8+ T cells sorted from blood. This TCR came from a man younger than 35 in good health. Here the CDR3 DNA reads TGCGCCAGCAGCCAAGGAACTAGCGGGGGACCCTACAATGAGCAGTTCTTC. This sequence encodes CASSQGTSGGPYNEQFF.